This TCR beta chain was identified in a study of identical twins. Study-level results: With monozygotic twins, out-of-frame TCR alpha sharing exceeded what models estimated. Analyses based on zero insertions could be partly confounded by invariant MAIT and iNKT cells.

V lost 7 bases to trimming and J lost 6 bases; unmatched junction nucleotides: 9. The length of the CDR3 is 15 residues. Germline V gene data show CDR1 as ENHRY and CDR2 as SYGVKD. A note on this clonotype: Its antigen is not identified.

TCRdb reanalysed the 5' RACE reads using MiXCR and keeps one entry per CDR3 protein. The repertoire holds around 680,000 distinct CDR3 sequences, with around 8.3% as singletons. These same data were also listed under a study on yellow fever vaccine responses in identical twins.

The rearrangement joins TRBV10-3 to TRBJ2-1; 10 bases line up with TRBD2. This clonotype originated in a woman between 18 and 29 years old in good health. Sequenced: PBMCs. CDR3 sequence reads: CAIKVIAGGSNEQFF. Here the CDR3 DNA reads TGTGCCATCAAGGTCATAGCGGGAGGTTCCAATGAGCAGTTCTTC.